These 32 T cell receptor beta chains were sequenced from one sample in a study of blood T cell repertoires in COVID-19. This table comes from immunoSEQ multiplex PCR, and its TCRdb copy is limited to in-frame clones, with some not included. The data show some 220,000 clones, around three quarters seen once. Sequencing was performed on peripheral blood. The receptors were gathered from a woman in her seventies with acute or convalescent COVID-19.

The chain uses TRBV4-1 and TRBJ1-2, with 9 nucleotides matching TRBD1. The CDR3 length is 16 residues. The ends lost 4 bases at V and 6 bases at J; junction bases unmatched: 12. From germline, CDR1 is MGHRA and CDR2 YSYEKL. The DNA of the CDR3 is TGCGCCAGCAGCCGAGTCGCCGGGACAGGGAACAATGGCTACACCTTC. Encoded protein: CASSRVAGTGNNGYTF.

This clone was counted between two and nine times. This sequence joins TRBV20-1 and TRBJ2-7, with a weak D call TRBD1 (6 bases). The germline gives CDR1 DFQATT, CDR2 SNEGSKA (reference sequence). Trimming cost V 6 bases and J 6 bases, with 12 bases left between them. The CDR3 has 11 residues. As DNA, the CDR3 is TGCAGTGCCCAGACAGGAATCGAGCAGTACGTC. This sequence encodes CSAQTGIEQYV.

This chain joins TRBV11-2 and TRBJ1-3; TRBD1 is a possible D gene (6 bases). CDR1 is SGHAT and CDR2 is FQNNGV in the germline V gene. Trimming took off 2 bases at V and 2 bases at J, with 13 bases between the two ends. This CDR3 is 16 amino acids long. Here the CDR3 DNA reads TGTGCCAGCAGCTTAAATCTGCGGGGGCCTGGAAACACCATATATTTT. As protein: CASSLNLRGPGNTIYF.

The chain combines TRBV23-1 with TRBJ2-3; TRBD1 matches at 8 bases. TRBV23-1 is an ORF, and what it does is uncertain. This CDR3 contains 15 residues. The junction had 9 bases not matched to a gene; V was cut back by 6 bases and J by 4 bases. The CDR3 bases are TGCGCCAGCAGCCCCAGGGGGCCTGGGGCAGATACGCAGTATTTT. Protein: CASSPRGPGADTQYF.

The genes are TRBV9 and TRBJ2-2; D not certain. The length of the CDR3 is 15 residues. Germline lookup yields CDR1 SGDLS and CDR2 YYNGEE. V dropped 0 bases and J dropped 3 bases, with 9 bases sitting between them. The CDR3 region is CASSVGGLDTGELFF. The DNA of the CDR3 is TGTGCCAGCAGCGTAGGAGGATTGGACACCGGGGAGCTGTTTTTT.

The CDR3 here is CASSGTVYEQYF. CDR3 bases: TGTGCCAGCAGTGGGACAGTATACGAGCAGTACTTC. The chain joins TRBV2 to TRBJ2-7; tentatively, D is TRBD1 (6 bases). The CDR3 contains 12 residues. The germline V gene has CDR1 SNHLY and CDR2 FYNNEI. V was pared by 4 bases and J by 4 bases, with 8 bases between. The variable domain in full, completed from reference TRBV2 and TRBJ2-7, reads EPEVTQTPSHQVTQMGQEVILRCVPISNHLYFYWYRQILGQKVEFLVSFYNNEISEKSEIFDDQFSVERPDGSNFTLKIRSTKLEDSAMYFCASSGTVYEQYFGPGTRLTVT.

The genes are TRBV10-1 and TRBJ1-2; the match to TRBD1 covers 8 bases. The CDR3 totals 14 residues. Trimming cost V 2 bases and J 4 bases; bases outside gene matches: 3. CDR1 WNHNN and CDR2 SYGVQD come from the germline V gene (reference sequence). CDR3 amino acids: CASSEAGTGYGYTF. The CDR3 DNA follows: TGCGCCAGCAGTGAGGCCGGGACAGGCTATGGCTACACCTTC.

The rearrangement joins TRBV18 to TRBJ1-5; tentative D call: TRBD1 (5 bases). The germline gives CDR1 KGHSH, CDR2 LQKENI. The CDR3 runs 16 residues. Between the trimmed V and J ends, which lost 3 bases and 0 bases, there was a span of 12 bases. CDR3 sequence reads: CASSPMTVDSNQPQHF. The DNA of the CDR3 is TGTGCCAGCTCACCCATGACAGTCGATAGCAATCAGCCCCAGCATTTT.

The V and J genes are TRBV6-2 or TRBV6-3 and TRBJ2-2; no definite D call. Between the trimmed V and J ends, which lost 5 bases and 4 bases, there was a span of 5 bases. Germline V CDR1 and CDR2: MNHEY, SVGEGT. The CDR3 consists of 12 residues. The CDR3 DNA reads TGTGCCAGCAGTGTATTCACCGGGGAGCTGTTTTTT. Translation gives CASSVFTGELFF.

This sequence joins TRBV15 and TRBJ1-5, with 8 bases fitting TRBD1. Germline V gene data show CDR1 as LNHNV and CDR2 as YYDKDF (reference sequence). The CDR3 loop spans 19 amino acids. Trimming at V came to 0 bases and at J to 0 bases, leaving 10 bases not matched to a gene. The CDR3 coding sequence is TGTGCCACCAGCAGAGATTATCGACAGGGGCTTATTAGCAATCAGCCCCAGCATTTT. Residues: CATSRDYRQGLISNQPQHF.

V and J are TRBV9 and TRBJ1-2; tentative D call: TRBD1 (6 bases). The CDR3 is 14 amino acids. In germline, CDR1 is SGDLS, CDR2 YYNGEE. Trimming shortened V by 4 bases and J by 0 bases, and 10 bases separated the two germline ends. CDR3 region: CASSPDRSNYGYTF. The CDR3, as DNA: TGTGCCAGCAGCCCTGACAGGTCTAACTATGGCTACACCTTC.

V usage is TRBV30 and J usage is TRBJ1-2; D gene uncertain. The CDR3 is 13 residues long. The germline CDR1 and CDR2 sequences are GTSNPN and SVGIG (reference sequence). Between the trimmed V and J ends, which lost 2 bases and 8 bases, there was a span of 15 bases. CDR3 region: CAWSSGVLDGYTF. CDR3 in DNA: TGTGCCTGGAGTTCCGGGGTATTAGACGGCTACACCTTC.

The chain couples TRBV5-1 to TRBJ2-5, with unresolved D. The CDR3 length is 13 residues. Trimming removed 0 bases from V and 7 bases from J, with 10 bases in between. Germline V gives CDR1 SGHRS, CDR2 YFSETQ. The CDR3 region has the DNA TGCGCCAGCAGCTTGGACCCCACGGGGACCCAGTACTTC. It specifies CASSLDPTGTQYF.

This clone was seen only a few times. This sequence joins TRBV19 and TRBJ2-4; D call uncertain. Germline CDR1 is LNHDA and CDR2 is SQIVND (reference sequence). V was shortened by 1 base and J by 0 bases, with 19 bases between the two germline ends. This CDR3 has 19 amino acids. CDR3: CASSIAGPAIPSAKNIQYF. The CDR3 DNA is TGTGCCAGTAGTATAGCGGGTCCAGCTATCCCCTCAGCCAAAAACATTCAGTACTTC.

This chain uses TRBV28 with TRBJ2-7; D may be TRBD1 (6 bases). Germline CDR1 and CDR2: MDHEN and SYDVKM. The length of the CDR3 is 15 residues. Trimming took 6 bases from V and 4 from J, leaving 19 bases between them. CDR3 sequence reads: CASSTQGYQGYEQYF. The CDR3 nucleotides read TGTGCCAGCAGCACACAGGGTTACCAGGGATACGAGCAGTACTTC.

This clone has only a few counts. The chain recombines TRBV19 with TRBJ2-2, with 7 bases aligning to TRBD1. CDR3 length equals 15 residues. The V gene end was trimmed by 8 bases and the J gene end by 5 bases; junction bases not matched to a gene: 11. Germline CDR1 LNHDA, CDR2 SQIVND (reference sequence). This CDR3 reads CASLWRQGVTGELFF. CDR3 DNA: TGTGCCAGTCTATGGCGGCAGGGGGTGACCGGGGAGCTGTTTTTT.

The rearrangement joins TRBV7-9 to TRBJ2-5, with 8 bases identical to TRBD1. The trim removed 1 base at V and 2 bases at J, leaving 6 bases unmatched. This CDR3 is built from 16 residues. CDR1 SEHNR and CDR2 FQNEAQ come from the germline V gene (reference sequence). The CDR3 nucleotides read TGTGCCAGCAGCTTAGGGACAGGGCGAGGGCAAGAGACCCAGTACTTC. Translating gives CASSLGTGRGQETQYF.

The chain joins TRBV13 to TRBJ2-3; D perhaps matches TRBD1 (6 bases). V lost 4 bases, J lost 6 bases, and 8 bases lay in between. Germline values: CDR1 PRHDT, CDR2 FYEKMQ (reference sequence). The CDR3 has 12 amino acids. The CDR3 nucleotides read TGTGCCAGCAGCTCCGACAGGGATACGCAGTATTTT. This codes for CASSSDRDTQYF. Together with reference TRBV13 and TRBJ2-3, the CDR3 gives the full variable domain: AAGVIQSPRHLIKEKRETATLKCYPIPRHDTVYWYQQGPGQDPQFLISFYEKMQSDKGSIPDRFSAQQFSDYHSELNMSSLELGDSALYFCASSSDRDTQYFGPGTRLTVL.

The genes are TRBV7-2 and TRBJ2-2, with 12 bases lining up with TRBD2. J was trimmed by 7 bases and V by 6 bases; bases with no gene match: 9. Looked up from germline, CDR1 is SGHTA and CDR2 is FQGNSA. The CDR3 extends over 16 amino acids. The CDR3 DNA sequence: TGTGCCAGCAGTCCGACTAGCGGGGGCGGGGACGGGGAGCTGTTTTTT. Translated, it gives CASSPTSGGGDGELFF.

The V gene is TRBV6-2 or TRBV6-3, the J gene TRBJ1-6; TRBD1 might be the D (5 bases). The CDR3 length is 17 residues. Germline V gene sequence: CDR1 MNHEY, CDR2 SVGEGT. Trimming cost V 5 bases and J 10 bases, with 24 bases left between them. The CDR3 DNA reads as TGTGCCAGCAGTCACAGGAGAGATCGACAGAAAGACTCACCCCTCCACTTT. It codes for CASSHRRDRQKDSPLHF.

This clone was found a few times. The chain links TRBV6-1 to TRBJ2-7; 7 nucleotides align to TRBD1. With 3 bases clipped from V and 0 bases from J, the junction kept 5 bases outside the gene matches. Germline V gives CDR1 MNHNS, CDR2 SASEGT. This CDR3 comprises 15 residues. The CDR3 reads CASSETGRGSYEQYV. CDR3 DNA: TGTGCCAGCAGTGAGACAGGGAGAGGCTCCTACGAGCAGTACGTC.

This clone was seen a handful of times. The V call is TRBV27, the J call TRBJ2-7; TRBD1 aligns across 9 bases. The length of the CDR3 is 14 residues. The V gene's germline CDR1 is MNHEY and CDR2 SMNVEV (reference sequence). Trimming removed 3 bases from V and 3 bases from J; junction bases left unmatched: 3. The CDR3 here is CASSFMGQGYEQYV. In DNA form, the CDR3 reads TGTGCCAGCAGTTTCATGGGACAGGGCTACGAGCAGTACGTC.

The J gene is TRBJ1-1, the V gene TRBV6-5; possible D gene TRBD1, 6 bases. Germline values: CDR1 MNHEY, CDR2 SVGAGI. This CDR3 spans 14 amino acids. Trimming shortened V by 0 bases and J by 10 bases, and 15 bases separated the two germline ends. This CDR3 is CASSYSRGGRGAFF. The CDR3 DNA reads as TGTGCCAGCAGTTACTCTCGAGGGGGTAGGGGAGCTTTCTTT.

The chain employs TRBV2 and TRBJ1-2; D uncertain. V was cut by 7 bases and J by 8 bases, with 20 bases left in between. The CDR3 contains 14 residues. Per the germline V gene, CDR1 is SNHLY and CDR2 is FYNNEI. In DNA form, the CDR3 reads TGTGCCAGCAATCTCCGGGGAGGGCTTGGCGGCTACACCTTC. Encoded protein: CASNLRGGLGGYTF.

This clone was detected a few times. This sequence joins TRBV24-1 and TRBJ2-3; a weak D match, TRBD2 (7 bases). Germline V gene lookup returns CDR1 KGHDR and CDR2 SFDVKD. The CDR3 spans 16 residues. Trimming shortened V by 5 bases and J by 2 bases, and 16 bases separated the two germline ends. The CDR3 bases are TGTGCCACCAGTGCGCGGGGGCGGGGGCCCACAGATACGCAGTATTTT. Translation gives CATSARGRGPTDTQYF.

This sequence joins TRBV11-1 and TRBJ1-6; TRBD1 matches at 7 bases. The V segment lost 8 bases and the J segment 10 bases; nucleotides outside the gene matches: 8. Germline V CDR1 and CDR2: SGHAT, FQDESV (reference sequence). The length of the CDR3 is 13 residues. CDR3 protein: CASSSRGDSPLHF. DNA for the CDR3: TGTGCCAGCTCGAGCAGGGGGGACTCACCCCTCCACTTT.

This chain uses TRBV6-5 with TRBJ1-2; D uncertain. The CDR3 runs to 13 residues. Trimming left V 4 bases short and J 8 bases short, with 14 bases between. Germline CDR1 reads MNHEY; CDR2 reads SVGAGI. The CDR3 protein is CASSSRREWGYTF. The CDR3, as DNA: TGTGCCAGCAGTTCACGCCGAGAGTGGGGCTACACCTTC.

In its sample, this clone was seen a few times. The rearrangement joins TRBV4-2 to TRBJ1-2, with D unresolved. Trimming removed 8 bases at V and 1 base at J, with 8 bases between. This CDR3 has 12 residues. Germline V gene sequence: CDR1 LGHNA, CDR2 YNFKEQ. The CDR3 reads CASGEGNYGYTF. The CDR3 DNA is TGTGCCAGCGGGGAGGGTAACTATGGCTACACCTTC.

The genes are TRBV5-4 and TRBJ1-1; 8 bases align to TRBD1. This CDR3 contains 14 residues. Per the germline V gene, CDR1 is SGHNT and CDR2 is YYREEE (reference sequence). V lost 4 bases to trimming and J lost 3 bases; unmatched junction nucleotides: 5. CDR3 sequence (DNA): TGTGCCAGCAGCGAGGGACAGGCAGACACTGAAGCTTTCTTT. This translates into CASSEGQADTEAFF.

The chain carries TRBV6-5 and TRBJ2-7, with 12 bases aligning to TRBD2. Germline assignment: CDR1 MNHEY and CDR2 SVGAGI. The V segment lost 5 bases and the J segment 7 bases; nucleotides outside the gene matches: 9. This CDR3 has 15 residues. The CDR3 here is CASSPSLAGGHEQYV. CDR3 DNA: TGTGCCAGCAGTCCCAGTCTAGCGGGGGGGCATGAGCAGTACGTC.

The J gene is TRBJ1-4, the V gene TRBV25-1, with a tentative D call TRBD1 (6 bases). This CDR3 region has 15 residues. Germline CDR1 and CDR2: MGHDK and SYGVNS. The V gene lost 4 bases and the J gene lost 1 base, with 10 bases spanning the gap. CDR3 loop: CASSAPGVTNEKLFF. Here the CDR3 DNA reads TGTGCCAGCAGTGCCCCAGGGGTAACTAATGAAAAACTGTTTTTT.

The chain uses TRBV10-3 and TRBJ2-5; weak D call: TRBD1 (5 bases). The germline gives CDR1 ENHRY, CDR2 SYGVKD. This CDR3 has 13 residues. V was shortened by 4 bases and J by 0 bases, with 6 bases between the two germline ends. Here the CDR3 DNA reads TGTGCCATCAGTGCCAGGGACCAAGAGACCCAGTACTTC. Protein product: CAISARDQETQYF.